These T cell receptor beta chains were read from a single sample in a study of cytomegalovirus exposure and HLA in healthy donors. Using immunoSEQ multiplex PCR, the repertoire was profiled, and TCRdb retains in-frame clones only, with some absent. The profile shows about 44,000 clones, 93% of them singletons. Sequencing input: PBMCs. The receptors come from a woman younger than 30 in good health and CMV-seronegative. The CDR3 runs from the conserved cysteine through the conserved F or W. A D gene is named only where the DNA matches it firmly. A row's size may be missing; if present it is once, few, many or a size class.

TRBJ2-1 | TRBV29-1 | TRBD1 | . | TGCAGCGGGGTAGGCACAGGGGGCATGATGAGGCAGTTCTTC | CSGVGTGGMMRQFF
TRBJ2-1 | TRBV30 | . | . | TGTGCCTGGAATCTACGGGAGCAAGGCTACAATGAGCAGTTCTTC | CAWNLREQGYNEQFF
TRBJ2-2 | TRBV7-3 | . | . | TGTGCCAGCAGCTTATTCTCCGTGGTAGACTACACCGGGGAGCTGTTTTTT | CASSLFSVVDYTGELFF
TRBJ2-7 | TRBV2 | TRBD1 | once | TGTGCCAGCAGTGGACAGGGGGCTTACGAGCAGTACTTC | CASSGQGAYEQYF
TRBJ1-2 | TRBV29-1 | TRBD1 | . | TGCAGCGTGGACAGAATAGACAGGGTCTCTGGCTACACCTTC | CSVDRIDRVSGYTF
TRBJ1-1 | TRBV10-3 | . | . | TGTGCCATCAGTGATGAGGGGGAGAGGGAAGCTTTCTTT | CAISDEGEREAFF
TRBJ2-1 | TRBV10-3 | TRBD2 | . | TGTGCCATCAGTCGACTAGCGGAGTACAATGAGCAGTTCTTC | CAISRLAEYNEQFF
TRBJ2-3 | TRBV30 | TRBD1 | . | TGTGCCTGGAGTGTAATTTTGGGCGGGACAGGGGGTAAAGATACGCAGTATTTT | CAWSVILGGTGGKDTQYF
TRBJ2-7 | TRBV13 | . | . | TGTGCCAGCAGCCCAACCCGGGTCTCCTACGAGCAGTACTTC | CASSPTRVSYEQYF
TRBJ2-1 | TRBV7-2 | TRBD2 | . | TGTGCCAGCAGCTCCAGAAGGACTAGCGGGGTAACGGGAAGGAATGAGCAGTTCTTC | CASSSRRTSGVTGRNEQFF
TRBJ1-2 | TRBV7-8 | . | once | TGTGCCAGCAGCTTAGGGGGCGTTGGGGTTACCTATGGCTACACCTTC | CASSLGGVGVTYGYTF
TRBJ2-5 | TRBV7-2 | TRBD2 | . | TGTGCCAGCAGCCCAAGGGCTAGCGGGTACTCAGAGACCCAGTACTTC | CASSPRASGYSETQYF
TRBJ2-3 | TRBV7-3 | . | . | TGTGCCAGCAGCTTAGCGGATACGCAGTATTTT | CASSLADTQYF
TRBJ1-1 | TRBV10-2 | TRBD1 | . | TGCGCCAGCAGGGACCAAACAGGGGCCTCGCGGACTGAAGCTTTCTTT | CASRDQTGASRTEAFF
TRBJ2-5 | TRBV4-1 | TRBD2 | . | TGCGCCAGCAGCCAGCACCTAGCGGGCAAAGAGACCCAGTACTTC | CASSQHLAGKETQYF
TRBJ2-3 | TRBV10-1 | TRBD1 | . | TGCGCCAGCAGTGCCGGGACAGGGACTACCGCGACGCAGTATTTT | CASSAGTGTTATQYF
TRBJ1-1 | TRBV28 | . | . | TGTGCCACCCGGGGAGGGGATGTTCGTGGGACTGAAGCTTTCTTT | CATRGGDVRGTEAFF
TRBJ2-3 | TRBV5-1 | TRBD2 | . | TGCGCCAGCAGCGGGGGACTAGTAGGGGCTGGCACAGATACGCAGTATTTT | CASSGGLVGAGTDTQYF
TRBJ2-5 | TRBV7-9 | . | . | TGTGCCAGCAGCCCAGATCACTACCAGGAGACCCAGTACTTC | CASSPDHYQETQYF
TRBJ1-5 | TRBV6-6 | TRBD1 | . | TGTGCCAGCACCAAGACAGGGACAGGTCAGCCCCAGCATTTT | CASTKTGTGQPQHF
TRBJ2-1 | TRBV10-3 | . | once | TGTGCCATCAGTGAGTCGGGCGCCAATGAGCAGTTCTTC | CAISESGANEQFF
TRBJ2-1 | TRBV11-2 | TRBD2 | . | TGTGCCAGCAGCTCCAGGCTAAGATTAACTAGCGGGACGAGAGGTGAGCAGTTCTTC | CASSSRLRLTSGTRGEQFF
TRBJ2-7 | TRBV28 | . | . | TGTGCCAGCAGCCGCCTGCCAGAAGCCTACGAGCAGTACTTC | CASSRLPEAYEQYF
TRBJ2-1 | TRBV11-1 | TRBD1 | . | TGTGCCAGCAGCTTGACAGGGGACGAGCAGTTCTTC | CASSLTGDEQFF